What follows is one TCR beta chain and its context. Its antigen remains unidentified. This sample was taken from a study of cytomegalovirus exposure and HLA in healthy donors. Study summary: Some 85 million unique TCRs, all from HLA-typed donors, were included in an early release of the data. Study results and limitations: Researchers reported that a few CMV-associated chains were confirmed in vitro as CMV antigen-specific. In a later analysis, specific HLA alleles were associated with more than 15,000 TCR beta sequences at a 0.05 false discovery rate.

13 Jbeta primers and 60 Vbeta primers were used for the PCR. Generated by immunoSEQ multiplex PCR, the TCRdb table keeps only in-frame clones and is missing some. This table holds about 89,000 clones, roughly 80% found once. Sequencing used PBMCs. The TCR was taken from a male donor in good health and CMV-seronegative.

CDR3 sequence: CSVEVYRGVPNIQYF. For the CDR3, the DNA is TGCAGCGTTGAAGTATACAGGGGTGTACCAAACATTCAGTACTTC. This chain links TRBV29-1 with TRBJ2-4; 7 bases agree with TRBD1. Germline CDR1 and CDR2: SQVTM and ANQGSEA. The CDR3 extends over 15 amino acids. Trimming cost V 1 base and J 6 bases; bases outside gene matches: 9.